This T cell receptor beta chain was sequenced for a study of metastatic and nonmetastatic thyroid tumors. The V gene's germline CDR1 is SGHNT and CDR2 YENEEA. The CDR3 is made up of 15 amino acids. V was pared by 1 base and J by 1 base, with 7 bases between. TCRdb recomputed clones from the PCR reads via MiXCR. Of some 19,000 clones detected, roughly 15% appear once; the ten largest clones hold less than 45%. No patient had received any treatment before thyroid surgery. This clone was recorded many times. Sample: blood. This rearrangement joins TRBV11-3 to TRBJ2-2; a weak D match, TRBD1 (5 bases). The receptor's source is a female donor with papillary thyroid cancer or a benign thyroid nodule (not recorded which). Some clones in this sample may be carry-over from other donors' samples. The CDR3, as DNA: TGTGCCAGCAGCTTAGTACAGGAGAACACCGGGGAGCTGTTTTTT. As protein: CASSLVQENTGELFF. The full variable domain, rest sourced from reference TRBV11-3 and TRBJ2-2, is EAGVVQSPRYKIIEKKQPVAFWCNPISGHNTLYWYLQNLGQGPELLIRYENEEAVDDSQLPKDRFSAERLKGVDSTLKIQPAELGDSAVYLCASSLVQENTGELFFGEGSRLTVL.